This TCR beta chain was profiled in a study of vaccination and CD4 T cells after COVID-19. Germline assignment: CDR1 MNHEY and CDR2 SVGEGT. The CDR3 contains 12 residues. V shed 8 bases and J shed 8 bases, with 15 bases lying between them. Treatment denoted: roughly nine-day PBMC culture with coronavirus spike peptide pools or control peptides (ViraFEST assay). One should note that the unexposed donor's CD4+ T cells were collected before the COVID-19 pandemic (2011-2018). ViraFEST used peptide pools to expand antigen-specific T cells and subsequently sequenced their TCRs. Cultured CD4+ T cell DNA underwent sequencing with the Oncomine TCR Beta short-read assay. Genomic DNA was extracted from cultured CD4+ T cells. TCRdb fed the PCR reads into MiXCR, producing one record per CDR3 protein. The sample carries around 9,700 distinct CDR3 sequences, less than 35% recorded once. Comment on this clonotype: Its antigen is currently unknown.

The V call is TRBV6-2 or TRBV6-3, the J call TRBJ1-2; D remains unclear. Input material: CD4+ T cells from blood, cultured in vitro. The TCR comes from a human donor in good health. The CDR3 sequence is CASSRTVGGYTF. The CDR3 DNA reads TGTGCCAGCTCGCGGACTGTGGGAGGCTACACCTTC.